Described below is a single T cell receptor (beta chain) sequence and its context. The data belong to a study of cytotoxic CD8 clonotypes in ibrutinib-treated CLL. From cryopreserved PBMCs came approximately 1.9 micrograms of genomic DNA used for TCR beta libraries. The method was immunoSEQ multiplex PCR; TCRdb's version includes in-frame clones alone and lacks a portion of them. The sample consists of around 300,000 clones, just under 80% of them appearing once. The CDR3 totals 16 residues. Germline V lookup: CDR1 SGHDN, CDR2 FVKESK. Trimming pared 0 bases from V and 1 base from J, leaving 7 bases between.

The receptor comes from a human donor with chronic lymphocytic leukemia. The V gene is TRBV14, the J gene TRBJ2-6; D is unresolved. The specimen was PBMCs, collected before ibrutinib treatment. Here the CDR3 DNA reads TGTGCCAGCAGCCAAGATATCATATCTGGGGCCAACGTCCTGACTTTC. This codes for CASSQDIISGANVLTF. Together with reference TRBV14 and TRBJ2-6, the CDR3 gives the full variable domain: EAGVTQFPSHSVIEKGQTVTLRCDPISGHDNLYWYRRVMGKEIKFLLHFVKESKQDESGMPNNRFLAERTGGTYSTLKVQPAELEDSGVYFCASSQDIISGANVLTFGAGSRLTVL.